These T cell receptor beta chains were read from a single sample in a study of CXCR3-negative and CXCR3-positive naive CD8 T cells. Using the 5' RACE reads, TCRdb records one entry per CDR3 protein without DNA. The table for this sample gives approximately 100,000 distinct CDR3 sequences. Material for sequencing was naive CXCR3+ CD8+ T cells from blood. These receptors all stem from a human donor in good health. Some clones in this sample may be carry-over from other donors' samples. The CDR3 runs from the conserved cysteine through the conserved F or W. The order of the fields is J gene, V gene, CDR3 protein.

j_gene: TRBJ2-7; v_gene: TRBV21-1; CDR3aa: CASSKGRTSGNYEQYF
j_gene: TRBJ2-6; v_gene: TRBV6-5; CDR3aa: CASSYSVGQGWSGANVLTF
j_gene: TRBJ1-3; v_gene: TRBV25-1; CDR3aa: CASSPGGNTLYF
j_gene: TRBJ2-5; v_gene: TRBV28; CDR3aa: CASSPAGTGVLETQYF
j_gene: TRBJ2-1; v_gene: TRBV7-2; CDR3aa: CASSLGSGGPTYNEQFF
j_gene: TRBJ2-1; v_gene: TRBV7-6; CDR3aa: CASSPLVLRSGSYNEQFF
j_gene: TRBJ2-4; v_gene: TRBV15; CDR3aa: CATSFRGPNDIQYF
j_gene: TRBJ2-3; v_gene: TRBV7-6; CDR3aa: CASSKIGGTDTQYF
j_gene: TRBJ2-3; v_gene: TRBV29-1; CDR3aa: CSDRLSGLRTDTQYF
j_gene: TRBJ2-7; v_gene: TRBV6-5; CDR3aa: CASTRRGVSNYEQYF
j_gene: TRBJ2-5; v_gene: TRBV7-9; CDR3aa: CASSSRTGPAETQYF
j_gene: TRBJ2-2; v_gene: TRBV29-1; CDR3aa: CSVLNTGELFF
j_gene: TRBJ2-2; v_gene: TRBV9; CDR3aa: CASSPTTGELFF
j_gene: TRBJ2-1; v_gene: TRBV29-1; CDR3aa: CSVDISEDEQFF
j_gene: TRBJ2-7; v_gene: TRBV7-9; CDR3aa: CASERPYSYEQYF
j_gene: TRBJ2-1; v_gene: TRBV25-1; CDR3aa: CASSDHPGGHEQFF
j_gene: TRBJ2-1; v_gene: TRBV7-9; CDR3aa: CASGTGQGNYNEQFF
j_gene: TRBJ2-5; v_gene: TRBV5-1; CDR3aa: CASSLEAGGQETQYF
j_gene: TRBJ2-7; v_gene: TRBV29-1; CDR3aa: CSASGGATYEQYF
j_gene: TRBJ2-1; v_gene: TRBV27; CDR3aa: CASSLTGGLYSEQFF
j_gene: TRBJ2-3; v_gene: TRBV10-3; CDR3aa: CAISESGSGGTSTDKQYF
j_gene: TRBJ1-6; v_gene: TRBV7-9; CDR3aa: CASSSVQGITSPLHF
j_gene: TRBJ1-2; v_gene: TRBV27; CDR3aa: CASSLSEAYGYTF
j_gene: TRBJ2-1; v_gene: TRBV2; CDR3aa: CASSWPTGGHEQFF
j_gene: TRBJ2-5; v_gene: TRBV15; CDR3aa: CATSPGTSGQETQYF
j_gene: TRBJ2-1; v_gene: TRBV19; CDR3aa: CASRAGADEQFF
j_gene: TRBJ2-5; v_gene: TRBV4-1; CDR3aa: CASSQDYGQQETQYF
j_gene: TRBJ1-4; v_gene: TRBV7-2; CDR3aa: CASSLDPGLRGYEKLFF
j_gene: TRBJ1-4; v_gene: TRBV4-3; CDR3aa: CASSQDRGGPSEKLFF
j_gene: TRBJ2-7; v_gene: TRBV20-1; CDR3aa: CSARDGATSYEQYF
j_gene: TRBJ2-5; v_gene: TRBV20-1; CDR3aa: CSARDLGGGEQETQYF
j_gene: TRBJ1-5; v_gene: TRBV6-6; CDR3aa: CASIPGQKVNQPQHF
j_gene: TRBJ2-7; v_gene: TRBV12-3/TRBV12-4; CDR3aa: CASSPAWGTAYEQYF
j_gene: TRBJ2-1; v_gene: TRBV14; CDR3aa: CASSQGTGNNEQFF
j_gene: TRBJ2-7; v_gene: TRBV7-8; CDR3aa: CASSPWDSQYEQYF
j_gene: TRBJ2-7; v_gene: TRBV27; CDR3aa: CASSLRLGYYEQYF
j_gene: TRBJ2-5; v_gene: TRBV7-9; CDR3aa: CASSFKYGDRSYQETQYF
j_gene: TRBJ2-1; v_gene: TRBV5-1; CDR3aa: CASSLEATGGYEQFF
j_gene: TRBJ2-7; v_gene: TRBV29-1; CDR3aa: CSVQAGSYEQYF
j_gene: TRBJ1-4; v_gene: TRBV3-1; CDR3aa: CASSQQINEKLFF
j_gene: TRBJ1-1; v_gene: TRBV6-2/TRBV6-3; CDR3aa: CASGNRGWNTEAFF
j_gene: TRBJ2-5; v_gene: TRBV7-8; CDR3aa: CASAFPLGTSGDQETQYF
j_gene: TRBJ1-5; v_gene: TRBV7-9; CDR3aa: CASSFDSYQPQHF
j_gene: TRBJ2-3; v_gene: TRBV7-9; CDR3aa: CASSQPGLDLSDTQYF
j_gene: TRBJ2-5; v_gene: TRBV29-1; CDR3aa: CSVEDRRKTQYF
j_gene: TRBJ1-1; v_gene: TRBV7-9; CDR3aa: CASGPEYRGTTEAFF
j_gene: TRBJ2-3; v_gene: TRBV28; CDR3aa: CASSFSPGQGVADTQYF